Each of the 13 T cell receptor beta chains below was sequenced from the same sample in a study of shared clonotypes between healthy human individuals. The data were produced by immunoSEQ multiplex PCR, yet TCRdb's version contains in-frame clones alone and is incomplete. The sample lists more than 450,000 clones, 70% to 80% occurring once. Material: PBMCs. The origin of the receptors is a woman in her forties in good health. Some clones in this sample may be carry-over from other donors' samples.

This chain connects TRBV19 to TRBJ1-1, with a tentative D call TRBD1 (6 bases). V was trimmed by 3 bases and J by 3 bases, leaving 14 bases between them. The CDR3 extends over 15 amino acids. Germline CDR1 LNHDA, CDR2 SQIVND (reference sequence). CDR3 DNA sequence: TGTGCCAGTAGTATTTCCGGGGGCTCGCACACTGAAGCTTTCTTT. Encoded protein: CASSISGGSHTEAFF.

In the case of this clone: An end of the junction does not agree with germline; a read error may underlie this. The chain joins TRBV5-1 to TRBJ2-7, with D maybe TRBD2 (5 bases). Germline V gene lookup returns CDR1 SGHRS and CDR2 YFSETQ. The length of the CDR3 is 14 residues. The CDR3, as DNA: TGCGCCAGCTCCCAGGCCCCTAGCTCCTACGAGCAGTGCTTC. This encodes CASSQAPSSYEQCF.

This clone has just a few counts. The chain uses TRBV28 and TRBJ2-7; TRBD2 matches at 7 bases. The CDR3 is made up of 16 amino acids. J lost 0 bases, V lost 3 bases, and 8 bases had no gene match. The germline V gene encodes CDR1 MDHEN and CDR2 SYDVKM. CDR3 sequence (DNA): TGTGCCAGCAGTTTGACGCTTGGGGAGGGCTCCTACGAGCAGTACTTC. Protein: CASSLTLGEGSYEQYF.

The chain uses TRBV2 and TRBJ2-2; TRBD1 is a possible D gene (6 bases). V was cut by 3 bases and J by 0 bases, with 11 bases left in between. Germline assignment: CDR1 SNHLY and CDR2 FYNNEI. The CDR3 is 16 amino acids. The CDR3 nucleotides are TGTGCCAGCAGTGAGCAGGGGCTTCCGAACACCGGGGAGCTGTTTTTT. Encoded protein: CASSEQGLPNTGELFF.

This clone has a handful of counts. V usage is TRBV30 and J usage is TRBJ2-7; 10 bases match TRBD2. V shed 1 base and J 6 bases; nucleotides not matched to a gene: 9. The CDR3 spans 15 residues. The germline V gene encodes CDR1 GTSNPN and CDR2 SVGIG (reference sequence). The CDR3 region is CAWSEGGLASSEQYF. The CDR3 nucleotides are TGTGCCTGGAGTGAGGGGGGACTAGCGTCGTCCGAGCAGTACTTC. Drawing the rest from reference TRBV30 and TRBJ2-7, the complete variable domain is SQTIHQWPATLVQPVGSPLSLECTVEGTSNPNLYWYRQAAGRGLQLLFYSVGIGQISSEVPQNLSASRPQDRQFILSSKKLLLSDSGFYLCAWSEGGLASSEQYFGPGTRLTVT.

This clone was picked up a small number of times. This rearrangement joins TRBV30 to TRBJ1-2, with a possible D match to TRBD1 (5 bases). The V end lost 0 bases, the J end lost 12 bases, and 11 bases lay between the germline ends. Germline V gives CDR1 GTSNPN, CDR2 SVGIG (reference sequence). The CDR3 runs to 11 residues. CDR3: CAWSVGTRHTF. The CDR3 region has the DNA TGTGCCTGGAGTGTGGGGACGCGGCACACCTTC.

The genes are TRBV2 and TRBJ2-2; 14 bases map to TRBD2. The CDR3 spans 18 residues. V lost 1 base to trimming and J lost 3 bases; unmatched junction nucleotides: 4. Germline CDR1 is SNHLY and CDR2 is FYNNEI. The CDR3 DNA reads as TGTGCCAGCAGTGAAGAGGGACTAGCGGGAGAGTACACCGGGGAGCTGTTTTTT. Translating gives CASSEEGLAGEYTGELFF. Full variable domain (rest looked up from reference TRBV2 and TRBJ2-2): EPEVTQTPSHQVTQMGQEVILRCVPISNHLYFYWYRQILGQKVEFLVSFYNNEISEKSEIFDDQFSVERPDGSNFTLKIRSTKLEDSAMYFCASSEEGLAGEYTGELFFGEGSRLTVL.

The CDR3 here is CASSIDNRVAEKLFF. The CDR3, as DNA: TGTGCCAGTAGTATAGATAACAGGGTGGCCGAAAAACTGTTTTTT. The V gene is TRBV19, the J gene TRBJ1-4; tentatively, D is TRBD1 (6 bases). Germline loops: CDR1 LNHDA, CDR2 SQIVND (reference sequence). V lost 0 bases, J lost 8 bases, and 13 bases lay in between. The CDR3 is 15 amino acids.

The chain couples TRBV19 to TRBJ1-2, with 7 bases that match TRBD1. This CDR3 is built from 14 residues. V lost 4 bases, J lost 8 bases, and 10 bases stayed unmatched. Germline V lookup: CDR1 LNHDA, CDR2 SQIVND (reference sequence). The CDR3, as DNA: TGTGCCAGTAGTACAAGTACAGGGGCGGGCGGCTACACCTTC. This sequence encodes CASSTSTGAGGYTF.

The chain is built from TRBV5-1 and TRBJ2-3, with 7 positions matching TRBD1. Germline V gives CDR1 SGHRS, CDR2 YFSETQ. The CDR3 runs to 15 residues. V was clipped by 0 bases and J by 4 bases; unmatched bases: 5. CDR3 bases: TGCGCCAGCAGCTTGGACCCTCAGGGGGCAGATACGCAGTATTTT. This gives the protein CASSLDPQGADTQYF.

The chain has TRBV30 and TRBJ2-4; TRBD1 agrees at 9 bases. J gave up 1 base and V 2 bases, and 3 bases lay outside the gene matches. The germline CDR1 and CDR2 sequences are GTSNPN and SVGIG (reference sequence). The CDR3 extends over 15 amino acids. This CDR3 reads CAWSPDRGAKNIQYF. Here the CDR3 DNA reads TGTGCCTGGAGTCCCGACAGGGGGGCCAAAAACATTCAGTACTTC.

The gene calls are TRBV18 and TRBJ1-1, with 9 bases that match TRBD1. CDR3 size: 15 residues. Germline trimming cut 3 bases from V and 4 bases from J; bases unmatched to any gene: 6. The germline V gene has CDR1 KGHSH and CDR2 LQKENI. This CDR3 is CASSPLDRGTTEAFF. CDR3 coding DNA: TGTGCCAGCTCACCCCTCGACAGGGGGACCACTGAAGCTTTCTTT. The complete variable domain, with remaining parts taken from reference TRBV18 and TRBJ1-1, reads NAGVMQNPRHLVRRRGQEARLRCSPMKGHSHVYWYRQLPEEGLKFMVYLQKENIIDESGMPKERFSAEFPKEGPSILRIQQVVRGDSAAYFCASSPLDRGTTEAFFGQGTRLTVV.

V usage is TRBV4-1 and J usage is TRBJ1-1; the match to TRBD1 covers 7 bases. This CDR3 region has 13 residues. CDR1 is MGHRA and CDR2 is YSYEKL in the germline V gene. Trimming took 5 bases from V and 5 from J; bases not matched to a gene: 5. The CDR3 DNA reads TGCGCCAGCAGCTCCAGGGGGTGGACTGAAGCTTTCTTT. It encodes CASSSRGWTEAFF.